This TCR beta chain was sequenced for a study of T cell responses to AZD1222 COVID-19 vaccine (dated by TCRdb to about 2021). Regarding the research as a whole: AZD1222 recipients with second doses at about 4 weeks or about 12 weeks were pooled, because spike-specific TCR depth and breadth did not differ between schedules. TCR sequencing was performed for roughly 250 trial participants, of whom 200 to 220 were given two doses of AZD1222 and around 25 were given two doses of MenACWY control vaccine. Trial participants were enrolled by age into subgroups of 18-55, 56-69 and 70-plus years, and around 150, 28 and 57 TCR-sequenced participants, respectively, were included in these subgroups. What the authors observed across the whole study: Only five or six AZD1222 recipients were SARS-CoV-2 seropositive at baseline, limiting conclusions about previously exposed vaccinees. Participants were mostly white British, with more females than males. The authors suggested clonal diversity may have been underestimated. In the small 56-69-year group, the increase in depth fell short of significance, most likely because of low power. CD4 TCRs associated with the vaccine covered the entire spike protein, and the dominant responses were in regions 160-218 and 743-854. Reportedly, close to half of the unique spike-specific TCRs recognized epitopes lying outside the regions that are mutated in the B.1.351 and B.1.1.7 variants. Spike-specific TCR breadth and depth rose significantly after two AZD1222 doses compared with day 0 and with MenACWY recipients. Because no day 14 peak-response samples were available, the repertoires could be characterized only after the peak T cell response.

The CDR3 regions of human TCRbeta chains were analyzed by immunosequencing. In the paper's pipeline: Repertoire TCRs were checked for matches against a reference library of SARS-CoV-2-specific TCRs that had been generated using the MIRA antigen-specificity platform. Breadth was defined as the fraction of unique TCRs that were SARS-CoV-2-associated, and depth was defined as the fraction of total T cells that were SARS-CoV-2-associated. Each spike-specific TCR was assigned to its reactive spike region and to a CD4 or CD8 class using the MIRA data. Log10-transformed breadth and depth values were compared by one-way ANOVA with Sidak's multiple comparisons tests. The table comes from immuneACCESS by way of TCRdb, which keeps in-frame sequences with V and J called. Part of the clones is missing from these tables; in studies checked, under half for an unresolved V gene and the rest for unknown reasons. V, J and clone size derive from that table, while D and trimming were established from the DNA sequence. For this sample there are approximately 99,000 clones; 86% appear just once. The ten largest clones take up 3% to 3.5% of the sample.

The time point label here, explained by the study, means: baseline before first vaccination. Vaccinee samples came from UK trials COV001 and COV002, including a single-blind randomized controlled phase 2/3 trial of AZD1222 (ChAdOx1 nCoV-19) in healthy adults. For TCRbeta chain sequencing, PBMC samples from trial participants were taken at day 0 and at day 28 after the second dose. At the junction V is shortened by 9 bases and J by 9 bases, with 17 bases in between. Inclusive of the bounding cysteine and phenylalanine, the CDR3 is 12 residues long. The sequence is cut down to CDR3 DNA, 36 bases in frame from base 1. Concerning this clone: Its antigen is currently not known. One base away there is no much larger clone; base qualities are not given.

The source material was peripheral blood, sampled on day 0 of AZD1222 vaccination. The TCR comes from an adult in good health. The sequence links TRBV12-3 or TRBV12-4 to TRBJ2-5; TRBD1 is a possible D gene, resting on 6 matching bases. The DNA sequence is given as TGTGCCAGTGGTCATCCAGGGGCCGCCCAGTACTTC. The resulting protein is CASGHPGAAQYF.